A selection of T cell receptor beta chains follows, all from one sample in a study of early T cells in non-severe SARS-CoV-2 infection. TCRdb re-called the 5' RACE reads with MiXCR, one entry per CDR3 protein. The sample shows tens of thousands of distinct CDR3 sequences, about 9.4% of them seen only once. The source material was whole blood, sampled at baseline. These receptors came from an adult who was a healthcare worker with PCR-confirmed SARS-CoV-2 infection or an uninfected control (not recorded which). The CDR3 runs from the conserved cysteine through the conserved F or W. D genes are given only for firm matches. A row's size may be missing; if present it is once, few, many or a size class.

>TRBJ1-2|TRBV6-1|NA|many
CASKKGVHYGYTF
TGTGCCAGCAAGAAGGGGGTCCACTATGGCTACACCTTC
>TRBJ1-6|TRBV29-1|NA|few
CSVAGGYNSPLHF
TGCAGCGTTGCCGGCGGTTATAATTCACCCCTCCACTTT
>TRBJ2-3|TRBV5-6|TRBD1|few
CASSSDRDRGDTQYF
TGTGCCAGCAGCTCCGACAGGGACCGGGGAGATACGCAGTATTTT
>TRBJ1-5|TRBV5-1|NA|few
CASSEFGARDQPQHF
TGCGCCAGCAGCGAGTTCGGCGCCCGGGATCAGCCCCAGCATTTT
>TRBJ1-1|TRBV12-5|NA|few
CASGVPGNTEAFF
TGTGCTAGTGGTGTGCCGGGGAACACTGAAGCTTTCTTT
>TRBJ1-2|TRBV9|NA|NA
CASSVDSIGGGGYTF
TGTGCCAGCAGCGTAGATAGCATAGGAGGCGGTGGCTACACCTTC
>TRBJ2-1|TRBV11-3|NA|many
CASSAYNEQFF
TGTGCCAGCAGCGCCTACAATGAGCAGTTCTTC
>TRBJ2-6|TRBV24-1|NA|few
CATSDGDGRLRVSGANVLTF
TGTGCCACCAGTGATGGCGACGGGCGTCTCAGGGTCTCTGGGGCCAACGTCCTGACTTTC
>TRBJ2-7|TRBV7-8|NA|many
CASSLATGWQYF
TGTGCCAGCAGCTTAGCGACAGGATGGCAGTACTTC
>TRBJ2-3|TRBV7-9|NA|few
CASSPNQGSADTQYF
TGTGCCAGCAGCCCTAATCAGGGTAGCGCGGATACGCAGTATTTT
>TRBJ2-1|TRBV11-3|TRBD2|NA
CASSRGGAGYNEQFF
TGTGCCAGCAGCCGCGGGGGGGCCGGTTACAATGAGCAGTTCTTC
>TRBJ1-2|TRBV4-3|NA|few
CASSLRRSRHDGYTF
TGCGCCAGCAGTCTCCGCCGTTCGAGACATGATGGCTACACCTTC
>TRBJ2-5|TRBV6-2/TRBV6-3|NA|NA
CASTLTRETQYF
TGTGCCAGCACGCTAACCAGAGAGACCCAGTACTTC
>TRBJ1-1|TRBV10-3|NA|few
CAIMVGLNTEAFF
TGTGCCATCATGGTAGGACTCAACACTGAAGCTTTCTTT
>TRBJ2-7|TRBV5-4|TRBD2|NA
CASSPGLVGEQYF
TGTGCCAGCAGCCCTGGACTAGTCGGGGAGCAGTACTTC
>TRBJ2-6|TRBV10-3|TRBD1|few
CAISEFGQGVSGANVLTF
TGTGCCATCAGTGAATTCGGACAGGGTGTTTCTGGGGCCAACGTCCTGACTTTC
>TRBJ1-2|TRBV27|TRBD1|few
CASSSGQGVAGYTF
TGTGCCAGCAGTTCTGGACAGGGGGTTGCTGGCTACACCTTC
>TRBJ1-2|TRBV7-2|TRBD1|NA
CASSSRDRQTHGYTF
TGTGCCAGCAGCTCCAGGGACAGACAAACCCATGGCTACACCTTC
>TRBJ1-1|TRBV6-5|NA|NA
CASSYSRRNTEAFF
TGTGCCAGCAGTTACTCGAGAAGGAACACTGAAGCTTTCTTT
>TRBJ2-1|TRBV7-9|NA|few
CASSLDSGGSEQFF
TGTGCCAGCAGCTTAGATTCCGGGGGCAGTGAGCAGTTCTTC
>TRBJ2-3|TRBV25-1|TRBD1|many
CASSTLLDRASTDTQYF
TGTGCCAGCAGTACGTTGTTGGACAGGGCTAGCACAGATACGCAGTATTTT
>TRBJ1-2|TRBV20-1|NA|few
CSARGSQQGPYGYTF
TGCAGTGCTAGAGGGTCCCAACAGGGCCCTTATGGCTACACCTTC
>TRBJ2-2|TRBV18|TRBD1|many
CASSPRAQGRNTGELFF
TGTGCCAGCTCACCAAGGGCACAGGGGAGAAACACCGGGGAGCTGTTTTTT
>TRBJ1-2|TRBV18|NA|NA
CASSPQERYGYTF
TGTGCCAGCTCACCACAAGAAAGATATGGCTACACCTTC
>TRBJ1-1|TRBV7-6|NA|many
CASSLALVGTAFF
TGTGCCAGCAGCTTAGCCCTGGTGGGCACAGCTTTCTTT
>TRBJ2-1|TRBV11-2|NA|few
CASSFGPAGFF
TGTGCCAGCAGCTTCGGACCCGCTGGGTTCTTC
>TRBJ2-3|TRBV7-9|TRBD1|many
CASNSRDRGLLSTDTQYF
TGTGCCAGCAACTCCCGGGACAGGGGGCTTTTATCCACAGATACGCAGTATTTT
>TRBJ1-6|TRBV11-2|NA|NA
CASSLASGSSYNSPLHF
TGTGCCAGCAGCTTAGCCAGCGGGAGCTCCTATAATTCACCCCTCCACTTT
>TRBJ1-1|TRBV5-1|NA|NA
CASSWSMTGNTEAFF
TGCGCCAGCAGCTGGAGTATGACGGGGAACACTGAAGCTTTCTTT
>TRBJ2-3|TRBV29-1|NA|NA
CSAGAGRTDTQYF
TGCAGCGCCGGAGCGGGCCGGACAGATACGCAGTATTTT
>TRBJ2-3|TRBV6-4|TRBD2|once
CASSRAAGNTDTQYF
TGTGCCAGCAGCCGAGCAGCGGGGAACACAGATACGCAGTATTTT
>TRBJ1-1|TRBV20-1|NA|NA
CSAARDPEEGTEAFF
TGCAGTGCTGCCCGGGATCCCGAGGAAGGCACTGAAGCTTTCTTT
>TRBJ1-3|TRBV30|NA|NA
CAWSPFSGNTIYF
TGTGCCTGGAGCCCCTTCTCTGGAAACACCATATATTTT
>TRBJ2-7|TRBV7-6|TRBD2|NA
CASTEGGASIHEQYF
TGTGCCAGCACCGAGGGAGGGGCGAGTATCCACGAGCAGTACTTC
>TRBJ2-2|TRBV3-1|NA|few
CASSQGSQGLGELFF
TGTGCCAGCAGCCAAGGATCCCAGGGCTTAGGGGAGCTGTTTTTT
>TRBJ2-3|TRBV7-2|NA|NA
CASSLVSGHTDTQYF
TGTGCCAGCAGCTTAGTCTCGGGGCACACAGATACGCAGTATTTT
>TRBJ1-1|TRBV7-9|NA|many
CATGWRNTEAFF
TGTGCCACAGGGTGGAGGAACACTGAAGCTTTCTTT
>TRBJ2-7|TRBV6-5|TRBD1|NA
CASSGQGTGYHEQYF
TGTGCCAGCAGTGGGCAGGGGACAGGATACCACGAGCAGTACTTC
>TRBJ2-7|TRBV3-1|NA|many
CASSQVDQTYEQYF
TGTGCCAGCAGCCAAGTGGACCAAACCTACGAGCAGTACTTC
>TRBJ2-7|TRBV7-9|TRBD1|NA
CASSLQGAYEQYF
TGTGCCAGCAGCTTACAGGGGGCTTACGAGCAGTACTTC
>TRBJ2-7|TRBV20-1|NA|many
CSASPGSSYEQYF
TGCAGTGCTAGCCCCGGGAGCTCCTACGAGCAGTACTTC
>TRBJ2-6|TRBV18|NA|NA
CASSPSGAGSGANVLTF
TGTGCCAGCTCACCGTCAGGCGCCGGGTCTGGGGCCAACGTCCTGACTTTC
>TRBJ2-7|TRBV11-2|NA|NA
CASSLGGTAGISYEQYF
TGTGCCAGCAGCTTAGGGGGGACAGCGGGGATCTCCTACGAGCAGTACTTC
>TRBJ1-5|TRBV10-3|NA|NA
CAISHDRELGNQPQHF
TGTGCCATCAGTCATGACCGGGAGCTTGGAAATCAGCCCCAGCATTTT
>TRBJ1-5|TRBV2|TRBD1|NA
CASRETGDNQPQHF
TGTGCCAGCAGAGAGACAGGGGACAATCAGCCCCAGCATTTT